This TCR beta chain was profiled in a study of beta chain features in type 1 diabetes. One heparinised blood draw averaging approximately 120 mL was given by each donor. Isolation of CD4+ naive, central memory, regulatory and stem cell-like memory cells was achieved by sorting via CD45RO/CCR7/CD25/CD127/CD95/CD27. Overall study findings and caveats: Insertions were fewer and deletions more numerous at VDJ junctions in type 1 diabetes patients.

The trim removed 0 bases at V and 4 bases at J, leaving 13 bases unmatched. Germline V gene sequence: CDR1 SGDLS, CDR2 YYNGEE. The CDR3 length is 20 residues. As every portion of the isolated RNA was reverse transcribed, the sequencing read expressed TCRB transcripts. Some clones are missing from TCRdb's copy, which holds only in-frame ones; the method was immunoSEQ multiplex PCR. The sample holds over 500,000 clones; around 16% are singletons and the top ten take 0.09% to 0.095%. As regards this clone: Its specificity is unknown.

This chain uses TRBV9 with TRBJ2-1, with TRBD2 matching 13 bases. Sequenced: naive CD4+ T cells from blood. The TCR comes from a young man in good health. Here the CDR3 DNA reads TGTGCCAGCAGCGTAGGGACCTCGGGACTAGCGGGAAGCGGGTACAATGAGCAGTTCTTC. Its translation is CASSVGTSGLAGSGYNEQFF.